A selection of T cell receptor beta chains follows, all from one sample in a study of T cell changes during pregnancy in multiple sclerosis. Profiling relied on immunoSEQ multiplex PCR, and the TCRdb table lists in-frame clones only, not all of them. The table records about 68,000 clones, 90% of them present only once. The sample was peripheral blood, taken in the third trimester of pregnancy. All receptors derive from a female donor with multiple sclerosis, enrolled in a pregnancy study. CDR3s include the opening cysteine and the closing phenylalanine or tryptophan. Fields, in order: V gene, D gene, J gene, CDR3 length, clone size, CDR3 protein, CDR3 DNA. D genes are given only for firm matches. Clone size is shown for a subset of rows, as once, few, many or a class of expanded clone.

v_gene: TRBV9
d_gene: TRBD2
j_gene: TRBJ2-2
len: 18
abundance: -
CDR3aa: CASSVVVAGATNTGELFF
CDR3nt: TGTGCCAGCAGCGTAGTGGTAGCGGGGGCCACGAACACCGGGGAGCTGTTTTTT

v_gene: TRBV7-9
d_gene: TRBD2
j_gene: TRBJ2-3
len: 15
abundance: -
CDR3aa: CASSSSREVGDTQYF
CDR3nt: TGTGCCAGCAGCTCTAGTCGGGAGGTCGGAGATACGCAGTATTTT

v_gene: TRBV11-2
d_gene: -
j_gene: TRBJ1-2
len: 14
abundance: -
CDR3aa: CASTVGGVRSGYTF
CDR3nt: TGTGCCAGCACTGTGGGGGGGGTTCGGAGCGGCTACACCTTC

v_gene: TRBV4-1
d_gene: TRBD2
j_gene: TRBJ2-5
len: 17
abundance: few
CDR3aa: CASSPGLAGGVQETQYF
CDR3nt: TGCGCCAGCAGCCCAGGACTAGCGGGGGGGGTACAAGAGACCCAGTACTTC

v_gene: TRBV28
d_gene: -
j_gene: TRBJ2-5
len: 14
abundance: -
CDR3aa: CASSSGQTQETQYF
CDR3nt: TGTGCCAGCAGTTCAGGACAGACCCAAGAGACCCAGTACTTC

v_gene: TRBV4-3
d_gene: -
j_gene: TRBJ1-1
len: 17
abundance: -
CDR3aa: CASSQDLPTGPDTEAFF
CDR3nt: TGCGCCAGCAGCCAAGATCTTCCGACAGGTCCCGACACTGAAGCTTTCTTT

v_gene: TRBV11-2
d_gene: -
j_gene: TRBJ2-5
len: 15
abundance: -
CDR3aa: CASSPEGTAQETQYF
CDR3nt: TGTGCCAGCAGCCCCGAAGGCACAGCCCAAGAGACCCAGTACTTC

v_gene: TRBV4-2
d_gene: -
j_gene: TRBJ1-4
len: 16
abundance: -
CDR3aa: CASSLDRARENEKLFF
CDR3nt: TGTGCCAGCAGCCTCGACCGGGCTCGGGAAAATGAAAAACTGTTTTTT

v_gene: TRBV27
d_gene: -
j_gene: TRBJ1-1
len: 14
abundance: -
CDR3aa: CASTSHLRGTEAFF
CDR3nt: TGTGCCAGCACCTCCCACCTCCGGGGCACTGAAGCTTTCTTT

v_gene: TRBV30
d_gene: -
j_gene: TRBJ1-1
len: 13
abundance: -
CDR3aa: CACQRDRGTEAFF
CDR3nt: TGTGCCTGTCAACGAGATAGGGGCACTGAAGCTTTCTTT

v_gene: TRBV4-2
d_gene: TRBD2
j_gene: TRBJ2-1
len: 16
abundance: once
CDR3aa: CASSPGTSGGYNEQFF
CDR3nt: TGTGCCAGCAGCCCCGGGACTAGCGGGGGGTACAATGAGCAGTTCTTC

v_gene: TRBV18
d_gene: -
j_gene: TRBJ1-5
len: 16
abundance: -
CDR3aa: CASSPLPWVDTQPQHF
CDR3nt: TGTGCCAGCTCACCCCTCCCTTGGGTCGACACTCAGCCCCAGCATTTT

v_gene: TRBV5-5
d_gene: -
j_gene: TRBJ1-2
len: 15
abundance: -
CDR3aa: CASSPGGWGGYGYTF
CDR3nt: TGTGCCAGCAGCCCGGGGGGATGGGGGGGCTATGGCTACACCTTC

v_gene: TRBV27
d_gene: TRBD2
j_gene: TRBJ2-1
len: 17
abundance: -
CDR3aa: CASSTPIPSGSYNEQFF
CDR3nt: TGTGCCAGCAGTACCCCCATTCCCAGCGGGAGCTACAATGAGCAGTTCTTC

v_gene: TRBV5-6
d_gene: TRBD1
j_gene: TRBJ1-5
len: 18
abundance: -
CDR3aa: CASSLQDRGIGRNQPQHF
CDR3nt: TGTGCCAGCAGCCTCCAGGACAGGGGAATAGGTCGGAATCAGCCCCAGCATTTT

v_gene: TRBV5-5
d_gene: TRBD2
j_gene: TRBJ2-7
len: 20
abundance: -
CDR3aa: CASSWGGLAGGPDQPYEQYF
CDR3nt: TGTGCCAGCAGCTGGGGGGGACTAGCGGGAGGGCCAGACCAACCCTACGAGCAGTACTTC

v_gene: TRBV7-9
d_gene: -
j_gene: TRBJ1-2
len: 13
abundance: -
CDR3aa: CASSLGTDYGYTF
CDR3nt: TGTGCCAGCAGCTTGGGGACTGACTATGGCTACACCTTC

v_gene: TRBV6-5
d_gene: TRBD1
j_gene: TRBJ1-6
len: 16
abundance: -
CDR3aa: CASSYSLQGTDSPLHF
CDR3nt: TGTGCCAGCAGTTACTCGTTACAGGGGACAGATTCACCCCTCCACTTT

v_gene: TRBV7-8
d_gene: TRBD1
j_gene: TRBJ2-1
len: 15
abundance: once
CDR3aa: CASRRTGGGYNEQFF
CDR3nt: TGTGCCAGCAGAAGGACAGGGGGAGGATACAATGAGCAGTTCTTC

v_gene: TRBV27
d_gene: -
j_gene: TRBJ1-5
len: 15
abundance: once
CDR3aa: CASRAGVYSNQPQHF
CDR3nt: TGTGCCAGCAGGGCGGGGGTTTATAGCAATCAGCCCCAGCATTTT

v_gene: TRBV7-2
d_gene: -
j_gene: TRBJ1-5
len: 13
abundance: few
CDR3aa: CASSLSQGQPQHF
CDR3nt: TGTGCCAGCAGCTTAAGTCAGGGCCAGCCCCAGCATTTT

v_gene: TRBV15
d_gene: TRBD1
j_gene: TRBJ1-5
len: 16
abundance: -
CDR3aa: CATSRDEGAASQPQHF
CDR3nt: TGTGCCACCAGCAGAGATGAGGGGGCGGCGAGTCAGCCCCAGCATTTT

v_gene: TRBV10-2
d_gene: -
j_gene: TRBJ2-7
len: 13
abundance: -
CDR3aa: CASMVAVHYEQYF
CDR3nt: TGCGCCAGCATGGTAGCTGTTCACTACGAGCAGTACTTC

v_gene: TRBV30
d_gene: TRBD1
j_gene: TRBJ1-2
len: 17
abundance: -
CDR3aa: CAWKVPGQGLVGRGYTF
CDR3nt: TGTGCCTGGAAAGTTCCGGGACAGGGTTTAGTTGGTAGAGGCTACACCTTC

v_gene: TRBV7-2
d_gene: -
j_gene: TRBJ1-5
len: 15
abundance: -
CDR3aa: CASSLGGYSNQPQHF
CDR3nt: TGTGCCAGCAGCTTAGGAGGGTATAGCAATCAGCCCCAGCATTTT

v_gene: TRBV30
d_gene: TRBD1
j_gene: TRBJ2-7
len: 14
abundance: -
CDR3aa: CAWIPDRGSYEQYF
CDR3nt: TGTGCCTGGATACCTGACAGGGGCTCCTACGAGCAGTACTTC

v_gene: TRBV7-8
d_gene: -
j_gene: TRBJ2-3
len: 14
abundance: once
CDR3aa: CASSLETGRDTQYF
CDR3nt: TGTGCCAGCAGCTTAGAGACAGGGAGGGATACGCAGTATTTT

v_gene: TRBV18
d_gene: -
j_gene: TRBJ1-5
len: 13
abundance: few
CDR3aa: CASSPSNEQPQHF
CDR3nt: TGTGCCAGCTCACCATCTAATGAACAGCCCCAGCATTTT

v_gene: TRBV2
d_gene: -
j_gene: TRBJ1-2
len: 15
abundance: -
CDR3aa: CASSPRLRLDYGYTF
CDR3nt: TGTGCCAGCAGCCCTCGATTGCGCCTGGACTATGGCTACACCTTC

v_gene: TRBV7-2
d_gene: TRBD2
j_gene: TRBJ2-5
len: 16
abundance: -
CDR3aa: CASSRGLAGGGETQYF
CDR3nt: TGTGCCAGCAGCCGAGGACTAGCGGGAGGTGGGGAGACCCAGTACTTC

v_gene: TRBV19
d_gene: TRBD2
j_gene: TRBJ2-5
len: 18
abundance: -
CDR3aa: CASSMWRLAGGVQETQYF
CDR3nt: TGTGCCAGTAGTATGTGGAGGCTAGCGGGGGGGGTACAAGAGACCCAGTACTTC

v_gene: TRBV4-2
d_gene: -
j_gene: TRBJ2-4
len: 15
abundance: once
CDR3aa: CASSQGGGTKNIQYF
CDR3nt: TGTGCCAGCAGCCAAGGAGGAGGGACCAAAAACATTCAGTACTTC

v_gene: TRBV13
d_gene: TRBD2
j_gene: TRBJ2-3
len: 17
abundance: -
CDR3aa: CASSWTSGDFSTDTQYF
CDR3nt: TGTGCCAGCAGCTGGACTAGCGGCGATTTTAGCACAGATACGCAGTATTTT

v_gene: TRBV7-8
d_gene: -
j_gene: TRBJ1-1
len: 13
abundance: -
CDR3aa: CASSSQGNTEAFF
CDR3nt: TGTGCCAGCAGCTCGCAGGGGAACACTGAAGCTTTCTTT

v_gene: TRBV4-2
d_gene: TRBD1
j_gene: TRBJ1-5
len: 15
abundance: -
CDR3aa: CASSQDGRGTQPQHF
CDR3nt: TGTGCCAGCAGCCAGGACGGCAGGGGGACTCAGCCCCAGCATTTT

v_gene: TRBV5-4
d_gene: TRBD2
j_gene: TRBJ2-2
len: 16
abundance: -
CDR3aa: CASSSGTSGGAGELFF
CDR3nt: TGTGCCAGCAGCTCTGGGACTAGCGGGGGTGCCGGGGAGCTGTTTTTT

v_gene: TRBV2
d_gene: TRBD1
j_gene: TRBJ1-5
len: 17
abundance: -
CDR3aa: CASRPGQGGVSNQPQHF
CDR3nt: TGTGCCAGCAGGCCGGGACAGGGGGGGGTAAGCAATCAGCCCCAGCATTTT

v_gene: TRBV9
d_gene: TRBD1
j_gene: TRBJ2-3
len: 15
abundance: -
CDR3aa: CASSVRQGAWDTQYF
CDR3nt: TGTGCCAGCAGCGTCAGACAGGGGGCTTGGGATACGCAGTATTTT

v_gene: TRBV7-2
d_gene: -
j_gene: TRBJ1-2
len: 13
abundance: -
CDR3aa: CASSLPQGHGYTF
CDR3nt: TGTGCCAGCAGCTTACCACAGGGCCATGGCTACACCTTC

v_gene: TRBV4-3
d_gene: -
j_gene: TRBJ2-5
len: 14
abundance: once
CDR3aa: CASSLGRGAETQYF
CDR3nt: TGCGCCAGCAGCCTTGGGCGGGGAGCGGAAACCCAGTACTTC

v_gene: TRBV5-8
d_gene: -
j_gene: TRBJ2-5
len: 11
abundance: -
CDR3aa: CASSFSSVQYF
CDR3nt: TGTGCCAGCAGCTTTAGCTCGGTCCAGTACTTC

v_gene: TRBV6-4
d_gene: -
j_gene: TRBJ1-6
len: 14
abundance: -
CDR3aa: CASSQGIGDSPLHF
CDR3nt: TGTGCCAGCAGTCAGGGAATTGGTGATTCACCCCTCCACTTT

v_gene: TRBV7-2
d_gene: TRBD1
j_gene: TRBJ1-2
len: 15
abundance: once
CDR3aa: CASSFWTGANYGHTF
CDR3nt: TGTGCCAGCAGCTTTTGGACAGGGGCGAACTATGGCCACACCTTC

v_gene: TRBV2
d_gene: -
j_gene: TRBJ1-4
len: 14
abundance: -
CDR3aa: CASSSRGGNEKLFF
CDR3nt: TGTGCCAGCAGCTCCAGGGGCGGGAATGAAAAACTGTTTTTT

v_gene: TRBV7-9
d_gene: -
j_gene: TRBJ2-1
len: 14
abundance: -
CDR3aa: CASSLEGHYNEQFF
CDR3nt: TGTGCCAGCAGCTTAGAGGGGCACTACAATGAGCAGTTCTTC

v_gene: TRBV16
d_gene: -
j_gene: TRBJ1-1
len: 14
abundance: -
CDR3aa: CASSQSQGVTEAFF
CDR3nt: TGTGCCAGCAGCCAATCTCAGGGTGTAACTGAAGCTTTCTTT

v_gene: TRBV6-1
d_gene: -
j_gene: TRBJ2-5
len: 11
abundance: -
CDR3aa: CASSYRETQYF
CDR3nt: TGTGCCAGCAGTTACAGGGAGACCCAGTACTTC

v_gene: TRBV6-5
d_gene: TRBD2
j_gene: TRBJ2-5
len: 14
abundance: -
CDR3aa: CASSYSSGGETQYF
CDR3nt: TGTGCCAGCAGTTACTCCAGCGGGGGAGAGACCCAGTACTTC

v_gene: TRBV18
d_gene: -
j_gene: TRBJ2-7
len: 13
abundance: -
CDR3aa: CASSGAGTYEQYF
CDR3nt: TGTGCCAGCTCCGGAGCCGGTACCTACGAGCAGTACTTC

v_gene: TRBV7-9
d_gene: TRBD1
j_gene: TRBJ1-4
len: 19
abundance: -
CDR3aa: CASSKWTGTYEGVNEKLFF
CDR3nt: TGTGCCAGCAGCAAGTGGACAGGGACATACGAGGGCGTGAATGAAAAACTGTTTTTT

v_gene: TRBV19
d_gene: TRBD1
j_gene: TRBJ1-2
len: 13
abundance: many
CDR3aa: CASAGTGVYGYTF
CDR3nt: TGTGCCAGTGCCGGGACAGGGGTGTATGGCTACACCTTC

v_gene: TRBV5-6
d_gene: -
j_gene: TRBJ1-1
len: 14
abundance: -
CDR3aa: CASSLLKGDTEAFF
CDR3nt: TGTGCCAGCAGCCTGCTTAAGGGGGACACTGAAGCTTTCTTT

v_gene: TRBV7-2
d_gene: TRBD2
j_gene: TRBJ2-5
len: 16
abundance: -
CDR3aa: CASSLGSWREKETQYF
CDR3nt: TGTGCCAGCAGCTTAGGGAGTTGGCGGGAGAAAGAGACCCAGTACTTC

v_gene: TRBV6-5
d_gene: -
j_gene: TRBJ1-5
len: 12
abundance: -
CDR3aa: CASHSGGQPQHF
CDR3nt: TGTGCCAGCCATTCCGGGGGGCAGCCCCAGCATTTT

v_gene: TRBV27
d_gene: TRBD2
j_gene: TRBJ2-2
len: 14
abundance: -
CDR3aa: CASSIAGGSGELFF
CDR3nt: TGTGCCAGCAGTATAGCGGGAGGGTCCGGGGAGCTGTTTTTT